The clone carrying this TCR beta chain was detected a few times. The entry originates in a study of beta chain features in type 1 diabetes. Trimming stripped 5 bases from V and 2 bases from J, with 12 bases between. Germline assignment: CDR1 SGHTA and CDR2 FQGNSA. The CDR3 is 14 residues long. What was sequenced were expressed TCRB transcripts, since all of the isolated RNA had been reverse transcribed. Assay used: immunoSEQ multiplex PCR; TCRdb lists only in-frame clones, some missing. The sample shows 900,000 or so clones, roughly 16% of them seen only once. This receptor was identified in a woman under 30 in good health. This chain joins TRBV7-2 and TRBJ1-2; D not certain. Sequencing was done on a sample of naive CD4+ T cells from blood. CDR3 sequence (DNA): TGTGCCAGCAGCCCGTTCCTGGCCAACTATGGCTACACCTTC. This translates into CASSPFLANYGYTF.